One and the same sample provided the 16 T cell receptor beta chains below, sequenced in a study of T cell responses to AZD1222 COVID-19 vaccine (dated by TCRdb to the early 2020s). Library preparation used the immunoSEQ multiplex PCR assay. TCRdb holds this immuneACCESS table with in-frame rearrangements only. Some clones are missing; in checked studies, unresolved V genes explain under half, and the rest has no known cause. This sample has about 150,000 clones in its table, and around 89% of those were observed once. The top ten constitute 3% to 4% of the sample. Taken with the paper, the label for time point translates to: baseline before first vaccination. According to the study, the label for this sample's treatment or condition signals: meningococcal conjugate vaccine given as trial control. The sequencing used peripheral blood, collected on day 0 of MenACWY control vaccination. The receptors originated from an adult in good health.

The chain joins TRBV29-1 to TRBJ1-6, with 8 bases identical to TRBD1. Trimming at V came to 5 bases and at J to 7 bases, leaving 7 bases not matched to a gene. CDR3 length: 14 amino acids. The germline V gene has CDR1 SQVTM and CDR2 ANQGSEA. The CDR3 nucleotides are TGCAGCGTTCGGACAGGGAGGTACAATTCACCCCTCCACTTT. Translated: CSVRTGRYNSPLHF.

This clone turned up a few times. The rearrangement links TRBV28 to TRBJ1-1, with a tentative D call TRBD1 (5 bases). Trimming cost V 2 bases and J 12 bases, with 10 bases left between them. CDR3 size: 11 residues. The V gene's germline CDR1 is MDHEN and CDR2 SYDVKM. The CDR3 DNA reads as TGTGCCAGCAGTTTAGGGCAGGGACCTTTCTTT. Translation: CASSLGQGPFF.

This sequence joins TRBV7-2 and TRBJ2-2, with TRBD2 identical over 12 bases. Germline lookup yields CDR1 SGHTA and CDR2 FQGNSA. After removal of 5 bases from V and 2 bases from J, the junction contained 9 bases not matched to a gene. The CDR3 is 18 amino acids. The CDR3: CASSQRASGGGNTGELFF. The CDR3 region has the DNA TGTGCCAGCAGCCAGAGGGCTAGCGGGGGGGGTAACACCGGGGAGCTGTTTTTT.

The chain is built from TRBV24-1 and TRBJ1-5; perhaps TRBD1 as D (5 bases). The CDR3 is 15 residues long. The V end was cut by 2 bases, the J end by 4 bases, with 11 bases between. Per the germline V gene, CDR1 is KGHDR and CDR2 is SFDVKD. The CDR3 protein is CATSDSGVGNQPQHF. Written as DNA, the CDR3 is TGTGCCACCAGTGATTCGGGGGTGGGAAATCAGCCCCAGCATTTT.

The rearrangement links TRBV28 to TRBJ2-2, with 8 bases fitting TRBD2. Germline CDR1 reads MDHEN; CDR2 reads SYDVKM. The CDR3 spans 14 residues. Losses at the gene ends were 5 bases for V and 7 bases for J; bases not matched to a gene: 6. CDR3 nucleotide sequence: TGTGCCAGCAGTACTACGGGAGGGGACGGGGAGCTGTTTTTT. It translates to CASSTTGGDGELFF.

This clone has just a few counts. The gene calls are TRBV4-2 and TRBJ1-2; D is undetermined. V was shortened by 0 bases and J by 1 base, with 3 bases between the two germline ends. The CDR3 is 13 amino acids. Germline V gene lookup returns CDR1 LGHNA and CDR2 YNFKEQ. The CDR3 sequence is CASSQEVNYGYTF. For the CDR3, the DNA is TGTGCCAGCAGCCAAGAGGTTAACTATGGCTACACCTTC.

In this sample, this clone turned up once. V usage is TRBV3-1 (or the pseudogene TRBV3-2) and J usage is TRBJ1-2, with D tentatively TRBD1 (5 bases). V was trimmed by 0 bases and J by 4 bases, leaving 9 bases between them. The CDR3 has 14 residues. Germline assignment: CDR1 LGHDT and CDR2 YNNKEL (reference sequence). CDR3 coding DNA: TGTGCCAGCAGCCAAGATAACAGGTTCTATGGCTACACCTTC. Its translation is CASSQDNRFYGYTF.

The V call is TRBV6-1, the J call TRBJ2-1; 9 bases line up with TRBD1. V lost 0 bases, J lost 7 bases, and 1 base stayed unmatched. The CDR3 contains 14 residues. CDR1 and CDR2 from the germline V gene are MNHNS and SASEGT. CDR3 DNA sequence: TGTGCCAGCAGTGAAGCTGGGACAGGGAATGAGCAGTTCTTC. It codes for CASSEAGTGNEQFF.

V is TRBV3-1 (or the pseudogene TRBV3-2) and J is TRBJ1-1; D unclear. Germline V gene sequence: CDR1 LGHDT, CDR2 YNNKEL (reference sequence). The CDR3 runs to 15 residues. V was clipped by 4 bases and J by 2 bases, with 14 bases between them. The CDR3 sequence is CASSPATSPNTEAFF. CDR3 DNA sequence: TGTGCCAGCAGCCCAGCCACGTCCCCAAACACTGAAGCTTTCTTT.

The chain couples TRBV5-6 to TRBJ1-5; 11 bases agree with TRBD1. J lost 3 bases, V lost 2 bases, and 4 bases had no gene match. The CDR3 length is 16 residues. Per germline, CDR1 SGHDT and CDR2 YYEEEE. CDR3 bases: TGTGCCAGCAGCTTCCGGGACAGGGGGTACAATCAGCCCCAGCATTTT. It translates to CASSFRDRGYNQPQHF.

The V and J genes are TRBV5-1 and TRBJ2-7; D might be TRBD1 (5 bases). Between the trimmed V and J ends, which lost 0 bases and 5 bases, there was a span of 12 bases. CDR1 and CDR2 (germline): SGHRS, YFSETQ. The CDR3 contains 14 residues. This CDR3 is CASSLGSGLDEQYF. CDR3 DNA: TGCGCCAGCAGCTTGGGGTCAGGGCTGGACGAGCAGTACTTC.

The count of this clone is one. The rearrangement links TRBV4-1 to TRBJ2-5; either TRBD1 or TRBD2 may fit D (7 bases each). Germline lookup yields CDR1 MGHRA and CDR2 YSYEKL. V dropped 9 bases and J dropped 5 bases, with 25 bases sitting between them. This CDR3 has 16 residues. In nucleotides, the CDR3 is TGCGCCAGGAAGCCAGGGGAGGGGGCTGGGTTTGAGACCCAGTACTTC. It is translated as CARKPGEGAGFETQYF.

The chain employs TRBV6-5 and TRBJ2-1; maybe TRBD1 (6 bases). There are 15 residues in the CDR3. Germline V gives CDR1 MNHEY, CDR2 SVGAGI. Trimming left V 7 bases short and J 7 bases short, with 20 bases between. The CDR3 DNA sequence: TGTGCCAGCAACCCCTTAAGGGGGTTGGGGAATGAGCAGTTCTTC. It translates to CASNPLRGLGNEQFF.

The J gene is TRBJ2-7, the V gene TRBV6-5; D is unresolved. This CDR3 comprises 13 residues. Germline CDR1 is MNHEY and CDR2 is SVGAGI. The ends were cut back, 2 bases at V and 5 bases at J, with 10 bases in the middle. The CDR3, as DNA: TGTGCCAGCAGTTACCCCGGCGTCGACGAGCAGTACTTC. It specifies CASSYPGVDEQYF.

This clone was detected once. The CDR3 sequence: CASSSIDRGDGELFF. The CDR3 DNA reads TGTGCCAGCAGCTCAATAGACAGGGGGGACGGGGAGCTGTTTTTT. J is TRBJ2-2 and V is TRBV5-6, with 9 bases fitting TRBD1. The germline gives CDR1 SGHDT, CDR2 YYEEEE. The CDR3 extends over 15 amino acids. J was trimmed by 7 bases and V by 3 bases; bases with no gene match: 7.

This clone was observed a single time. The rearrangement links TRBV18 to TRBJ2-2; no clear D. The V and J ends lost 4 bases and 0 bases respectively, with 6 bases between them. The CDR3 is 14 residues long. The germline CDR1 and CDR2 sequences are KGHSH and LQKENI. The DNA of the CDR3 is TGTGCCAGCTCACGGCAGACGAACACCGGGGAGCTGTTTTTT. Translation: CASSRQTNTGELFF.